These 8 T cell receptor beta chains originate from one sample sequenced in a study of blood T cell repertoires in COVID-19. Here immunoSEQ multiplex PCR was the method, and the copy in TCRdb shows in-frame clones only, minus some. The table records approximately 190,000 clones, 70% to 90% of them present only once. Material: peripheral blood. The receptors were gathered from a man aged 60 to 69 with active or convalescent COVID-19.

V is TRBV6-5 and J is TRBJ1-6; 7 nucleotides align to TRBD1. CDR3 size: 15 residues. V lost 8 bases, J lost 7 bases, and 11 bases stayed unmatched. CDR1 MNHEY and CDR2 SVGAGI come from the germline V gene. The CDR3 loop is CASGRQGITNSPLHF. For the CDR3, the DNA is TGTGCCAGCGGGAGACAGGGAATTACGAATTCACCCCTCCACTTT.

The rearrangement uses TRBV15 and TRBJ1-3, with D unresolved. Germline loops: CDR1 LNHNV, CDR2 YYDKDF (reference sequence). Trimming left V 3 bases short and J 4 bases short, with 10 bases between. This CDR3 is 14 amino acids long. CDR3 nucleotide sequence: TGTGCCACCAGCAGTCGCGAAGTGGGAAACACCATATATTTT. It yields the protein CATSSREVGNTIYF.

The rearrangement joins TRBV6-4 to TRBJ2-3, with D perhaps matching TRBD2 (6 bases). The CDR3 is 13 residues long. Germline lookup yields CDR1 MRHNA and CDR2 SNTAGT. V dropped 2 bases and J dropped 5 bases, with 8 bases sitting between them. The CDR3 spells CASSDRLGDTQYF. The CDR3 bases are TGTGCCAGCAGTGACCGACTAGGAGATACGCAGTATTTT.

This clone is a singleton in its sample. Written as DNA, the CDR3 is TGTGCCTGGAGTGCAGGACAGGGTGCACCACCCCTCCACTTT. Translating gives CAWSAGQGAPPLHF. The chain couples TRBV30 to TRBJ1-6, with 8 bases identical to TRBD1. Germline V gene data show CDR1 as GTSNPN and CDR2 as SVGIG (reference sequence). The CDR3 has 14 residues. V shed 1 base and J 11 bases; nucleotides not matched to a gene: 7. The whole variable domain, filled in from reference TRBV30 and TRBJ1-6, reads SQTIHQWPATLVQPVGSPLSLECTVEGTSNPNLYWYRQAAGRGLQLLFYSVGIGQISSEVPQNLSASRPQDRQFILSSKKLLLSDSGFYLCAWSAGQGAPPLHFGNGTRLTVT.

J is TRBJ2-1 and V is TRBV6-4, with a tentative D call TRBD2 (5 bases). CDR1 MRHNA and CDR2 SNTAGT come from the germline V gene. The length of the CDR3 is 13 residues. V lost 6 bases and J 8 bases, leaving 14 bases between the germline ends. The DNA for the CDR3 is TGTGCCAGCAGCGTTAGGGCCGGGGATGAGCAGTTCTTC. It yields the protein CASSVRAGDEQFF.

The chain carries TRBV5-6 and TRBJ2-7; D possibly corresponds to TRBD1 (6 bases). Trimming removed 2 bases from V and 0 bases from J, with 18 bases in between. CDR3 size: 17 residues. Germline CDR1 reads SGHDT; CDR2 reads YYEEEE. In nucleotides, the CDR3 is TGTGCCAGCAGCTTCAACCCCGGGACAACTAGCTCCTACGAGCAGTACTTC. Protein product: CASSFNPGTTSSYEQYF.

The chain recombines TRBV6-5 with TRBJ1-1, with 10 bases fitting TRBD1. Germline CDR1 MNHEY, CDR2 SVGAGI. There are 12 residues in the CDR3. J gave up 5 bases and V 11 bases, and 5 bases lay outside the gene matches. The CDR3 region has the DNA TGTGCCGGCCGGACAGGGGGTACTGAAGCTTTCTTT. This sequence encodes CAGRTGGTEAFF.

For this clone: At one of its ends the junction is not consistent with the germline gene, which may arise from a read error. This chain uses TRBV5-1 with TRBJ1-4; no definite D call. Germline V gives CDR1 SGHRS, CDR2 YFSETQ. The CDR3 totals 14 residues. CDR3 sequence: CASRLASANEKLFF. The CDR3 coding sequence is TGCGCCAGCAGATTGGCCAGTGCTAATGAAAAACTGTTTTTT.